These 12 T cell receptor beta chains came from one sample sequenced in a study of blood T cell repertoires in COVID-19. TCRdb's copy holds only in-frame clones and misses some; the assay was immunoSEQ multiplex PCR. The sample includes under 250,000 clones, approximately 84% of them seen just once. Sequenced: peripheral blood. The receptors stem from a man aged 50 or older with active or convalescent COVID-19.

The V call is TRBV19, the J call TRBJ2-7, with 7 bases fitting TRBD1. After removal of 8 bases from V and 4 bases from J, the junction contained 14 bases not matched to a gene. Germline CDR1 and CDR2: LNHDA and SQIVND (reference sequence). This CDR3 is 15 amino acids long. The CDR3 spells CASAQWTAQGYEQYF. The CDR3 DNA sequence: TGTGCCAGTGCCCAGTGGACGGCACAGGGGTACGAGCAGTACTTC.

The J gene is TRBJ2-3, the V gene TRBV5-1, with 9 positions matching TRBD1. The CDR3 spans 16 residues. V was clipped by 3 bases and J by 8 bases; unmatched bases: 13. Germline V CDR1 and CDR2: SGHRS, YFSETQ. The CDR3 protein is CASSSRDRALGGTQYF. Written as DNA, the CDR3 is TGCGCCAGCAGCTCCCGGGACAGGGCCCTGGGGGGTACGCAGTATTTT.

The chain has TRBV2 and TRBJ1-4; D is perhaps TRBD1 (5 bases). CDR1 and CDR2 from the germline V gene are SNHLY and FYNNEI. Between the trimmed V and J ends, which lost 6 bases and 5 bases, there was a span of 16 bases. The CDR3 length is 15 residues. The CDR3 sequence: CASSPGQGNNEKLFF. DNA of the CDR3: TGTGCCAGCAGCCCCGGGCAGGGCAACAATGAAAAACTGTTTTTT.

In this sample, this clone turned up once. V usage is TRBV28 and J usage is TRBJ2-3; tentative D call: TRBD1 (6 bases). Germline CDR1 is MDHEN and CDR2 is SYDVKM. This CDR3 comprises 16 residues. V dropped 2 bases and J dropped 2 bases, with 14 bases sitting between them. CDR3 in DNA: TGTGCCAGCAGTTTAGAGGACAGATTCCTCACAGATACGCAGTATTTT. Encoded protein: CASSLEDRFLTDTQYF. Using reference TRBV28 and TRBJ2-3 for the parts outside the CDR3, the full variable domain is DVKVTQSSRYLVKRTGEKVFLECVQDMDHENMFWYRQDPGLGLRLIYFSYDVKMKEKGDIPEGYSVSREKKERFSLILESASTNQTSMYLCASSLEDRFLTDTQYFGPGTRLTVL.

This clone was seen more than once but under ten times. This chain joins TRBV5-1 and TRBJ2-3; 7 bases align to TRBD1. This CDR3 has 16 amino acids. Trimming removed 1 base from V and 4 bases from J; junction bases left unmatched: 9. CDR1 and CDR2 (germline): SGHRS, YFSETQ. This CDR3 reads CASSLPPSDRPDTQYF. CDR3 in DNA: TGCGCCAGCAGCTTGCCCCCCTCGGACAGGCCAGATACGCAGTATTTT.

The chain links TRBV2 to TRBJ2-1; D unclear. The CDR3 consists of 13 residues. V lost 7 bases, J lost 7 bases, and 14 bases lay in between. The germline V gene encodes CDR1 SNHLY and CDR2 FYNNEI. The chain's CDR3 is CASNIKARNEQFF. CDR3 coding DNA: TGTGCCAGCAATATAAAGGCTAGGAATGAGCAGTTCTTC.

This clone was seen a few times. J is TRBJ2-3 and V is TRBV7-6, with unresolved D. This CDR3 spans 11 amino acids. Per the germline V gene, CDR1 is SGHVS and CDR2 is FNYEAQ. The germline V and J ends were trimmed by 5 bases and 8 bases, with 8 bases remaining between them. This chain's CDR3 is CASSQEATQYF. CDR3 nucleotide sequence: TGTGCCAGCAGCCAAGAAGCTACGCAGTATTTT.

The chain carries TRBV18 and TRBJ1-1, with TRBD1 matching 8 bases. V lost 4 bases, J lost 6 bases, and 7 bases stayed unmatched. Germline V gene sequence: CDR1 KGHSH, CDR2 LQKENI. The CDR3 extends over 14 amino acids. Written as DNA, the CDR3 is TGTGCCAGCTCACGCGGGACAGGCCTCGCTGAAGCTTTCTTT. Its protein is CASSRGTGLAEAFF.

The chain uses TRBV30 and TRBJ1-5; 7 bases match TRBD1. The germline V gene has CDR1 GTSNPN and CDR2 SVGIG (reference sequence). The trim removed 2 bases at V and 0 bases at J, leaving 4 bases unmatched. This CDR3 comprises 15 residues. The CDR3 sequence: CAWSRGLYSNQPQHF. The CDR3 DNA reads TGTGCCTGGAGTAGGGGGCTCTATAGCAATCAGCCCCAGCATTTT.

The V call is TRBV15, the J call TRBJ2-1, with D tentatively TRBD2 (5 bases). This CDR3 contains 12 residues. V was cut by 1 base and J by 8 bases, with 6 bases left in between. Per germline, CDR1 LNHNV and CDR2 YYDKDF (reference sequence). CDR3 sequence (DNA): TGTGCCACCAGCAGAGTCGGGGATGAGCAGTTCTTC. Amino acids: CATSRVGDEQFF.

The gene calls are TRBV12-5 and TRBJ2-7, with D possibly being TRBD2 (5 bases). V gave up 4 bases and J gave up 0 bases, with 13 bases separating them. The CDR3 runs 15 residues. Per the germline V gene, CDR1 is LGHNT and CDR2 is FRNRAP. The CDR3 sequence is CASGSGLLSSYEQYF. CDR3 nucleotides: TGTGCTAGTGGTTCCGGACTCCTGAGCTCCTACGAGCAGTACTTC.

This clone has more than one count but fewer than ten. The chain employs TRBV7-8 and TRBJ2-1; tentatively, D is TRBD2 (5 bases). Trimming stripped 8 bases from V and 8 bases from J, with 7 bases between. The CDR3 consists of 10 residues. Germline V gives CDR1 SGHVS, CDR2 FQNEAQ. The chain's CDR3 is CASGGDEQFF. The CDR3 bases are TGTGCCAGCGGAGGTGATGAGCAGTTCTTC. The full variable domain, with the rest looked up from reference TRBV7-8 and TRBJ2-1, is GAGVSQSPRYKVAKRGQDVALRCDPISGHVSLFWYQQALGQGPEFLTYFQNEAQLDKSGLPSDRFFAERPEGSVSTLKIQRTQQEDSAVYLCASGGDEQFFGPGTRLTVL.